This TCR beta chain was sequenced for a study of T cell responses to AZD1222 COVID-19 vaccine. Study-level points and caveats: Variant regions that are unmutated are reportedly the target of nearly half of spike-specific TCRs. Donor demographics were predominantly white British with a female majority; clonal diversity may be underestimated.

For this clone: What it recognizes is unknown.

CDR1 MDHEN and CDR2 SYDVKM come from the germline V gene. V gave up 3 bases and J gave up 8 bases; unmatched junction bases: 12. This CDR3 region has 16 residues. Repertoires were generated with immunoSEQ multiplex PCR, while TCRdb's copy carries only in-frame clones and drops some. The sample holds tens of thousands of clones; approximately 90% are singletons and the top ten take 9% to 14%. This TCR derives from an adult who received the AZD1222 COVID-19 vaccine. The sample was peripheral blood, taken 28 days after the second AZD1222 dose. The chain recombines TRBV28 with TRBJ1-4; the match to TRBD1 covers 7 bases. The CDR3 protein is CASSFLSWDSQEKLFF. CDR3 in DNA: TGTGCCAGCAGTTTTTTGTCGTGGGACAGTCAAGAAAAACTGTTTTTT.